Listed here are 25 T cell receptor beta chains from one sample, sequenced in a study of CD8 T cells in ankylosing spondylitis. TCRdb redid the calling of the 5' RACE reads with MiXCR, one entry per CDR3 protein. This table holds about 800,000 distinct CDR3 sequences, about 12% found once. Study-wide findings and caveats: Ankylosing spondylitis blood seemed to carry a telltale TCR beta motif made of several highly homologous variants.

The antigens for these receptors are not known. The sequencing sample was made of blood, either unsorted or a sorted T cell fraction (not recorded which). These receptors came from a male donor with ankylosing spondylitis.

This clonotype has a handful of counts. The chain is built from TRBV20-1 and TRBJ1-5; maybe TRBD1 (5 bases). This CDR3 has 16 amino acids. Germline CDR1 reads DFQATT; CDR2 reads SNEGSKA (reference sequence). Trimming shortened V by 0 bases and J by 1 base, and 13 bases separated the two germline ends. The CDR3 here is CSARDGAGPSNQPQHF. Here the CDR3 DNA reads TGCAGTGCTAGAGATGGAGCAGGGCCGAGCAATCAGCCCCAGCATTTT.

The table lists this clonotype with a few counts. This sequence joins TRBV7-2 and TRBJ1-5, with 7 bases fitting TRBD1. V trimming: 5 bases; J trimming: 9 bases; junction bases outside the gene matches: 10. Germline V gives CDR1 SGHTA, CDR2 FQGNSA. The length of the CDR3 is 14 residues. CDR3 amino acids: CASSPNRGPGPQHF. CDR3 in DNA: TGTGCCAGCAGCCCCAACAGGGGCCCGGGGCCCCAGCATTTT.

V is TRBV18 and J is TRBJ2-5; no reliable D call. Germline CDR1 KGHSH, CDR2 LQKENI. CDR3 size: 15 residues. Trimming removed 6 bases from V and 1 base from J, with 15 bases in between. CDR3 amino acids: CASSPLRAAQETQYF. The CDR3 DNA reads TGTGCCAGCTCGCCTTTAAGAGCCGCCCAAGAGACCCAGTACTTC.

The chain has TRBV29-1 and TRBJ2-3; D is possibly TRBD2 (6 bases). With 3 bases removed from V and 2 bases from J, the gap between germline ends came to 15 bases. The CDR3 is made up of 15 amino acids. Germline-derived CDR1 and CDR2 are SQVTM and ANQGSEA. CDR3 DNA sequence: TGCAGCGTTGATAGTCAGGCGGGAAACACAGATACGCAGTATTTT. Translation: CSVDSQAGNTDTQYF.

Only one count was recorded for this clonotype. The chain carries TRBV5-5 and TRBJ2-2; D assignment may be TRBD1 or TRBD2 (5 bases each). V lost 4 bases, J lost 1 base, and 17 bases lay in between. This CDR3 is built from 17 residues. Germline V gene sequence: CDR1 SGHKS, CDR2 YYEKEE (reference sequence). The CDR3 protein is CASSPGPGPMNTGELFF. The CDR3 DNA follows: TGTGCCAGCAGCCCGGGACCGGGACCGATGAACACCGGGGAGCTGTTTTTT.

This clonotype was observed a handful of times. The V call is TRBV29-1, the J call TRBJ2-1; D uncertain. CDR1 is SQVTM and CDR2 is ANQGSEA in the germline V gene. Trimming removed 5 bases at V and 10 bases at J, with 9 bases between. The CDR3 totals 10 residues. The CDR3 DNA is TGCAGCGTTTTAATTAACGAGCAGTTCTTC. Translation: CSVLINEQFF.

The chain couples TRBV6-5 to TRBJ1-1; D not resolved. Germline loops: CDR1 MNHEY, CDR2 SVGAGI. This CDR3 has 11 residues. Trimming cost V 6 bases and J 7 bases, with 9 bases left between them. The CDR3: CASSPGLEAFF. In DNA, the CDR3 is TGTGCCAGCAGCCCCGGGCTTGAAGCTTTCTTT.

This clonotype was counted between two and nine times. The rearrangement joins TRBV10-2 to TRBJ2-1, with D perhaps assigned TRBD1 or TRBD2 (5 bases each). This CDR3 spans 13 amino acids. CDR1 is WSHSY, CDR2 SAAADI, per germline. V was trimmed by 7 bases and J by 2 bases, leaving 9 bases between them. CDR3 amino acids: CASTRDPYNEQFF. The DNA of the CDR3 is TGCGCCAGCACCAGGGACCCCTACAATGAGCAGTTCTTC.

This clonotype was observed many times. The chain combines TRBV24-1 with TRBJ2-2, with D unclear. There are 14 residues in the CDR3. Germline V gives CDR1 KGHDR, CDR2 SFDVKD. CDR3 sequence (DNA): TGTGCAACCGGTACACTATCGAACACCGGGGAGCTGTTTTTT. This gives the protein CATGTLSNTGELFF.

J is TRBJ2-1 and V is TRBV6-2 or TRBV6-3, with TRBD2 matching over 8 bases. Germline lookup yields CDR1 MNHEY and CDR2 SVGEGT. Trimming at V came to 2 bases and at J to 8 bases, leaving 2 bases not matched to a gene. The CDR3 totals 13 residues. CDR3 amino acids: CASSYSGSYEQFF. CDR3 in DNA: TGTGCCAGCAGTTACAGCGGGAGCTATGAGCAGTTCTTC.

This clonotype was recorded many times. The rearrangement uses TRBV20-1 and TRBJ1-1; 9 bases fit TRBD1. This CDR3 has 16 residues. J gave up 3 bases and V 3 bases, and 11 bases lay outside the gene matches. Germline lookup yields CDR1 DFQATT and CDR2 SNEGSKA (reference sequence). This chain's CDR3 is CSASLPTGGWHTEAFF. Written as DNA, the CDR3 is TGCAGTGCTAGCCTCCCGACAGGGGGATGGCACACTGAAGCTTTCTTT.

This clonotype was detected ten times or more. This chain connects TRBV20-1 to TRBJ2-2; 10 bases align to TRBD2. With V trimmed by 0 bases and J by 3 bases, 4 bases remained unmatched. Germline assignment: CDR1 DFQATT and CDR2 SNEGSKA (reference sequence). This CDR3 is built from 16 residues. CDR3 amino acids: CSAREGAGGYTGELFF. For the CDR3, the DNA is TGCAGTGCTAGAGAGGGAGCGGGAGGGTACACCGGGGAGCTGTTTTTT.

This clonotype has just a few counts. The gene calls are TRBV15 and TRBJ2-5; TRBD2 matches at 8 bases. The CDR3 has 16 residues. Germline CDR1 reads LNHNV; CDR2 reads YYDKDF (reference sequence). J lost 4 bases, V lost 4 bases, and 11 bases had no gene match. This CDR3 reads CATSKTGTRSAETQYF. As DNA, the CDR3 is TGTGCCACCAGCAAAACAGGGACTAGGAGCGCAGAGACCCAGTACTTC.

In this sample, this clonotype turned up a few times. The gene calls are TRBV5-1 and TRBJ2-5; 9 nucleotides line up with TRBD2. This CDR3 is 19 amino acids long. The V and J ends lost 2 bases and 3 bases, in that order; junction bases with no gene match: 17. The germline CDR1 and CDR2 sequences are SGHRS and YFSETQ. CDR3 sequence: CASSFFAQLIAGVKETQYF. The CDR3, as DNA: TGCGCCAGCAGCTTCTTTGCTCAACTCATAGCGGGAGTGAAAGAGACCCAGTACTTC.

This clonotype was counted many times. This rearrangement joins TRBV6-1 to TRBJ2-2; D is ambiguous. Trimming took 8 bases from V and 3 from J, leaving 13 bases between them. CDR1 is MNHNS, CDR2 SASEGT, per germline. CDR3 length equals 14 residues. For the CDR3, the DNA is TGTGCCAGCTGCCTGAAGGGCCACACCGGGGAGCTGTTTTTT. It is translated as CASCLKGHTGELFF.

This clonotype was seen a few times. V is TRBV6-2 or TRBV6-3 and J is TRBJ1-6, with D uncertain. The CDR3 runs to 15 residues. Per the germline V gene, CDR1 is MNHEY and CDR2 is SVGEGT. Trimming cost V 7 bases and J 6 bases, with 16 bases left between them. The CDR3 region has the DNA TGTGCCAGCACCAAAGCCCCCGGGATTAATTCACCCCTCCACTTT. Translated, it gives CASTKAPGINSPLHF.

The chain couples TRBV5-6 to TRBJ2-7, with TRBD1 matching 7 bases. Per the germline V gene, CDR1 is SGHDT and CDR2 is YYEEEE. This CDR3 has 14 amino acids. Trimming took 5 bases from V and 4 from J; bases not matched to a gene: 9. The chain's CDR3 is CASSSGQAPYEQYF. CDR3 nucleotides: TGTGCCAGCAGTTCAGGACAGGCCCCTTACGAGCAGTACTTC. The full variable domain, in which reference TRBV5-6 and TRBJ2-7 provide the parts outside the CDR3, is DAGVTQSPTHLIKTRGQQVTLRCSPKSGHDTVSWYQQALGQGPQFIFQYYEEEERQRGNFPDRFSGHQFPNYSSELNVNALLLGDSALYLCASSSGQAPYEQYFGPGTRLTVT.

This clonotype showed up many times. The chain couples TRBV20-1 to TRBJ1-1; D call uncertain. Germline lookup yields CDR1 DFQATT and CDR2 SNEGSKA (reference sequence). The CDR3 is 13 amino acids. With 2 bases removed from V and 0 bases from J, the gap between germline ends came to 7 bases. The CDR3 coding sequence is TGCAGTGCTAGAAACTCAATGAACACTGAAGCTTTCTTT. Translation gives CSARNSMNTEAFF.

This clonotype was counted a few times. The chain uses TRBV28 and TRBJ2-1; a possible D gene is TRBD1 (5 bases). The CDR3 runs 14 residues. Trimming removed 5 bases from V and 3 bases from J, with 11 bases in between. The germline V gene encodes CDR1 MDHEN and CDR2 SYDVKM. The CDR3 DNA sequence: TGTGCCAGCAGTCCACGACAGTTCTACAATGAGCAGTTCTTC. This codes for CASSPRQFYNEQFF.

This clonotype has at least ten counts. CDR3 loop: CSARGSFGETQYF. DNA for the CDR3: TGCAGTGCTAGGGGTAGCTTCGGGGAGACCCAGTACTTC. The chain joins TRBV20-1 to TRBJ2-5; D uncertain. The CDR3 is 13 residues long. Germline V lookup: CDR1 DFQATT, CDR2 SNEGSKA (reference sequence). V lost 3 bases and J 5 bases, leaving 13 bases between the germline ends.

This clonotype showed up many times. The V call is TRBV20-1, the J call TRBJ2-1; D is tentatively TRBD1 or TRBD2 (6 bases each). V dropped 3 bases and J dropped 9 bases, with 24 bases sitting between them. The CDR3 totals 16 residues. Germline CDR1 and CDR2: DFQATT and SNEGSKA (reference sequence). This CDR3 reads CSARYPGTGGGGEQFF. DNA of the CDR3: TGCAGTGCTAGGTATCCGGGTACGGGTGGAGGGGGTGAGCAGTTCTTC.

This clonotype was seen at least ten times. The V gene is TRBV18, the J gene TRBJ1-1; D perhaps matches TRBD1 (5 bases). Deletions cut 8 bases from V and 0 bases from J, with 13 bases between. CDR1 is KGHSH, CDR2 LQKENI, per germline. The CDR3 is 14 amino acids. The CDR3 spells CASSPRGLNTEAFF. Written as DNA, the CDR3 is TGTGCCAGCAGCCCCCGGGGACTGAACACTGAAGCTTTCTTT.

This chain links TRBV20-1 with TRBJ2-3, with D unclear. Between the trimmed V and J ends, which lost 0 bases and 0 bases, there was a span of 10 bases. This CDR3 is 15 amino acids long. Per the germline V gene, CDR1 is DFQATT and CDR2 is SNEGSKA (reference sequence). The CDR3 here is CSARDTATSTDTQYF. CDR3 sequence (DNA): TGCAGTGCTAGAGATACCGCGACTAGCACAGATACGCAGTATTTT.

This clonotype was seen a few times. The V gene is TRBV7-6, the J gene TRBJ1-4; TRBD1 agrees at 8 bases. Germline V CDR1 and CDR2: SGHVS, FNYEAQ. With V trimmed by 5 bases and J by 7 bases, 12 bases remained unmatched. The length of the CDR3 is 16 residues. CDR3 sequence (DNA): TGTGCCAGCAGCGCCCAACCAGGGGGCGCGGGTGAAAAACTGTTTTTT. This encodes CASSAQPGGAGEKLFF.

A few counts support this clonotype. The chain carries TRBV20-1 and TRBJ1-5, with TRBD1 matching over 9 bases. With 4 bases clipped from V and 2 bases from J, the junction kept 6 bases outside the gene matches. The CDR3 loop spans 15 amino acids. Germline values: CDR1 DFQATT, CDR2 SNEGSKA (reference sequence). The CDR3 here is CSAIHRDRGNQPQHF. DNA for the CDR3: TGCAGTGCTATACACCGGGACAGGGGCAATCAGCCCCAGCATTTT.